The source of this T cell receptor beta chain is a study of OX40 agonist ivuxolimab in advanced cancers. TCRdb keeps only in-frame clones here, not all; method: immunoSEQ multiplex PCR. The sample carries about 100,000 clones, around 90% recorded once. Germline V gene lookup returns CDR1 LNHDA and CDR2 SQIVND (reference sequence). This CDR3 has 15 amino acids. The V end lost 9 bases, the J end lost 5 bases, and 19 bases lay between the germline ends. Sequencing was performed on CD4+ or CD8+ T cells sorted from blood, taken in a trial of the OX40 agonist ivuxolimab. The sequence was collected from an adult with an advanced solid tumor such as melanoma, head and neck, liver or kidney cancer. This rearrangement joins TRBV19 to TRBJ2-2; no firm D call. CDR3 sequence reads: CASSLNRRATGELFF. The DNA of the CDR3 is TGTGCCAGCTCCCTTAATAGGAGAGCGACCGGGGAGCTGTTTTTT.